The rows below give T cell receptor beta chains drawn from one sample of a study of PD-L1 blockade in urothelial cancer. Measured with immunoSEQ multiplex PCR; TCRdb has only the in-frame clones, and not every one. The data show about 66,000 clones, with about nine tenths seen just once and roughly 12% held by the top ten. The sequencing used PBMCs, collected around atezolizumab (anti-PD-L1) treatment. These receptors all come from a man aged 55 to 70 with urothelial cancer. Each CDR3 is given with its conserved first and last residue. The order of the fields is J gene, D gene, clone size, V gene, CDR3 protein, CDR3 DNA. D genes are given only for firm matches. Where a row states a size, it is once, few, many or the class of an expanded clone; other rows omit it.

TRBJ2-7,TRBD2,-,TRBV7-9,CASSTGLAGPYEQYF,TGTGCCAGCAGCACCGGACTAGCGGGACCCTACGAGCAGTACTTC
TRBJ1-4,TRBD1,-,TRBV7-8,CASSYRGTGNEKLFF,TGTGCCAGCAGCTACAGGGGTACTGGTAATGAAAAACTGTTTTTT
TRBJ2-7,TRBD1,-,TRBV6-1,CASTTTGGYEQYF,TGTGCCAGCACTACGACAGGGGGCTACGAGCAGTACTTC
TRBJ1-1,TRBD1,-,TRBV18,CASSPSGGKTEAFF,TGTGCCAGCTCACCGTCAGGGGGCAAGACTGAAGCTTTCTTT
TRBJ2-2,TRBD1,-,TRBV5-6,CASSTGTAAGELFF,TGTGCCAGCAGCACCGGGACAGCTGCCGGGGAGCTGTTTTTT
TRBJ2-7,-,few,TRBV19,CASSMAEGFEQYF,TGTGCCAGTAGTATGGCAGAGGGATTCGAGCAGTACTTC
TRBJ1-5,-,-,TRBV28,CASSLLRTKSQPQHF,TGTGCCAGCAGTTTACTCAGGACAAAAAGTCAGCCCCAGCATTTT
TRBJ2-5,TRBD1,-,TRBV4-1,CASSVHPRDRGRQETQYF,TGCGCCAGCAGCGTTCACCCCCGGGACAGGGGCCGCCAAGAGACCCAGTACTTC
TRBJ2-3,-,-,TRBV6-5,CASSYFGVSDTQYF,TGTGCCAGCAGTTACTTCGGGGTTTCAGATACGCAGTATTTT
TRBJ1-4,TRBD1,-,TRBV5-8,CASSPGDRNEKLFF,TGTGCCAGCAGCCCGGGGGACAGGAATGAAAAACTGTTTTTT
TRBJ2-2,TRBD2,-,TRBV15,CATTRAGGMGGELFF,TGTGCCACCACCCGAGCGGGGGGGATGGGCGGGGAGCTGTTTTTT
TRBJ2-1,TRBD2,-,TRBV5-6,CASSLLAADNEQFF,TGTGCCAGCAGCTTGCTAGCGGCAGACAATGAGCAGTTCTTC
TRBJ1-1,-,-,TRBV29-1,CSVEDRSANTEAFF,TGCAGCGTTGAAGATCGGAGTGCCAACACTGAAGCTTTCTTT
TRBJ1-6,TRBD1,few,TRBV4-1,CASSQDDRENSPLHF,TGCGCCAGCAGCCAGGACGACAGGGAGAATTCACCCCTCCACTTT
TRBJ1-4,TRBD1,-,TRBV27,CASSSDRGQSVEKLFF,TGTGCCAGCAGTTCGGACAGGGGGCAATCGGTTGAAAAACTGTTTTTT
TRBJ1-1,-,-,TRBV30,CAWSRIELLNTEAFF,TGTGCCTGGAGTCGTATAGAGCTACTTAACACTGAAGCTTTCTTT
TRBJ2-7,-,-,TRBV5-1,CASSLVGGYEQYF,TGCGCCAGCAGCTTGGTTGGAGGCTACGAGCAGTACTTC
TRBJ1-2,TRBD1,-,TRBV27,CASRRPGQGANYGYTF,TGTGCCAGCAGACGGCCGGGACAGGGGGCCAACTATGGCTACACCTTC
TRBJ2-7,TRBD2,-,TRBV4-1,CASSQDLAGVGSEQYF,TGCGCCAGCAGCCAAGATCTGGCGGGAGTCGGTTCCGAGCAGTACTTC
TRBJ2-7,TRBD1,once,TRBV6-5,CASSYSDRGPYEQYF,TGTGCCAGCAGTTACTCGGACAGGGGGCCCTACGAGCAGTACTTC
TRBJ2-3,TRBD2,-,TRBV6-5,CASSSHTRWTSSTQYF,TGTGCCAGCAGTTCCCATACCCGTTGGACTAGCTCTACGCAGTATTTT
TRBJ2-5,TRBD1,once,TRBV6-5,CASRGTARKSWTQYF,TGTGCCAGCAGGGGGACAGCAAGAAAGAGTTGGACCCAGTACTTC
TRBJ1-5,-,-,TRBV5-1,CASSSGKDQPQHF,TGCGCCAGCAGCTCAGGGAAGGATCAGCCCCAGCATTTT
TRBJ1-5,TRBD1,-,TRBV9,CASSVGAGQGPHFSNQPQHF,TGTGCCAGCAGCGTAGGAGCGGGACAGGGACCTCACTTTAGCAATCAGCCCCAGCATTTT
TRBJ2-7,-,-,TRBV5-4,CASSAGPPSYEQYF,TGTGCCAGCAGCGCGGGACCACCTAGCTACGAGCAGTACTTC
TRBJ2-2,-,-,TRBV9,CASSASGGPSTGELFF,TGTGCCAGCAGCGCCTCGGGGGGCCCGAGCACCGGGGAGCTGTTTTTT
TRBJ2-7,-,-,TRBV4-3,CASSQDYRDTSYEQYF,TGCGCCAGCAGCCAAGACTACCGGGACACCAGCTACGAGCAGTACTTC
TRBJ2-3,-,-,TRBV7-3,CASSRTGTLTDTQYF,TGTGCCAGCAGCCGCACCGGGACACTCACAGATACGCAGTATTTT
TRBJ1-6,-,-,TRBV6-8,CASVSRLSYNSPLHF,TGTGCCAGCGTGTCGAGATTATCCTATAATTCACCCCTCCACTTT
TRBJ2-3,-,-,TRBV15,CATSREALTHRTDTQYF,TGTGCCACCAGCAGAGAAGCCTTGACTCACCGCACAGATACGCAGTATTTT
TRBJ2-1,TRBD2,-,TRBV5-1,CASSLGTIINEQFF,TGCGCCAGCAGCCTCGGGACTATAATCAATGAGCAGTTCTTC
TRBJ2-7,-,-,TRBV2,CASRGGGGSYEQYF,TGTGCCAGCAGGGGTGGGGGCGGCTCCTACGAGCAGTACTTC
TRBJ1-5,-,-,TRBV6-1,CASSEAPTPRQPQHF,TGTGCCAGCAGTGAAGCCCCAACACCACGACAGCCCCAGCATTTT
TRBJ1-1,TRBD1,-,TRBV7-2,CASSPDRGGLLTEAFF,TGTGCCAGCAGCCCCGACAGGGGAGGACTGCTCACTGAAGCTTTCTTT
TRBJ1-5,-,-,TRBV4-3,CASSQEGRGTQPQHF,TGCGCCAGCAGCCAAGAGGGGCGCGGGACTCAGCCCCAGCATTTT
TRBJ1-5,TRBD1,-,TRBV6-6,CASSYGGGPNQPQHF,TGTGCCAGCAGTTACGGAGGGGGCCCCAATCAGCCCCAGCATTTT
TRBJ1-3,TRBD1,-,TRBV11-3,CASSNSGGTRGNTIYF,TGTGCCAGCAGCAACTCAGGGGGTACGAGAGGGAACACCATATATTTT
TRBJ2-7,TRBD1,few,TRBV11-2,CASSRQDRSYEQYF,TGTGCCAGCAGTCGACAGGACAGGTCCTACGAGCAGTACTTC
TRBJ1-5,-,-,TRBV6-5,CASSYSYRPDNQPQHF,TGTGCCAGCAGTTACTCGTACAGGCCTGACAATCAGCCCCAGCATTTT
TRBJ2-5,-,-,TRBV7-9,CASRDTQEIGETQYF,TGTGCCAGCAGAGATACACAGGAAATTGGGGAGACCCAGTACTTC
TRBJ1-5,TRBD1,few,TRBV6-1,CASSPTTGWQPQHF,TGTGCCAGCAGCCCCACGACAGGGTGGCAGCCCCAGCATTTT
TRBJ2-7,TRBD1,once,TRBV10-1,CASSEGTGARSEQYF,TGCGCCAGCAGTGAGGGGACAGGGGCTCGTAGTGAGCAGTACTTC
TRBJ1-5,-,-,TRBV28,CASSLRGWNQPQHF,TGTGCCAGCAGTTTAAGGGGGTGGAATCAGCCCCAGCATTTT
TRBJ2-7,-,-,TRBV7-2,CASSPRSYEQYF,TGTGCCAGCAGCCCACGGTCCTACGAGCAGTACTTC
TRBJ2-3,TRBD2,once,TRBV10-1,CASSPSAGGVSGKSDTQYF,TGCGCCAGCAGCCCCAGCGCGGGGGGGGTTAGCGGGAAGTCAGATACGCAGTATTTT
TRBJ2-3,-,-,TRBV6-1,CASNLRDFSNTQYF,TGTGCCAGCAACCTCCGGGACTTCTCAAATACGCAGTATTTT
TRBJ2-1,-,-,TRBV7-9,CASGPWASESNEQFF,TGTGCCAGTGGACCATGGGCTAGCGAATCTAATGAGCAGTTCTTC
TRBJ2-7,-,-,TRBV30,CAWSSRLDEQYF,TGTGCCTGGAGTTCCCGTCTTGACGAGCAGTACTTC
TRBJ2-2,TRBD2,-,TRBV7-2,CASTFVGGRPSGELFF,TGTGCCAGCACCTTTGTTGGCGGGAGGCCTAGCGGGGAGCTGTTTTTT
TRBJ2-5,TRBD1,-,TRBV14,CASSRQGWETQYF,TGTGCCAGCAGCCGACAGGGCTGGGAGACCCAGTACTTC
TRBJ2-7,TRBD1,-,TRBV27,CASSLYRGRYEQYF,TGTGCCAGCAGTTTATATAGGGGGCGCTACGAGCAGTACTTC
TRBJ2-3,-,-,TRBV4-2,CASSQDGVHNTDTQYF,TGTGCCAGCAGCCAAGACGGGGTCCATAATACGGATACGCAGTATTTT
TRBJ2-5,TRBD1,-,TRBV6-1,CASSGRGYQETQYF,TGTGCCAGCAGCGGCAGGGGGTACCAAGAGACCCAGTACTTC
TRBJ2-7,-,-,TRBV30,CAWSGDIQGEQYF,TGTGCCTGGAGCGGGGACATCCAAGGCGAGCAGTACTTC